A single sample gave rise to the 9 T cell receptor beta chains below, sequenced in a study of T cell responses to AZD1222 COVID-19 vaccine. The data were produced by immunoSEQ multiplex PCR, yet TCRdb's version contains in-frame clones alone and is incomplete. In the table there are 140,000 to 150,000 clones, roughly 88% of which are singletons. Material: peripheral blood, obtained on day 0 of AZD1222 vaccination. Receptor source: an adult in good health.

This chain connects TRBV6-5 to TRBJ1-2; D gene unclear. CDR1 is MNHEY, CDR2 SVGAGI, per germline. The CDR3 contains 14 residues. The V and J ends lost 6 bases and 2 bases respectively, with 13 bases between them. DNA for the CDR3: TGTGCCAGCAGACTCGGTGGGAAGAACTATGGCTACACCTTC. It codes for CASRLGGKNYGYTF.

The CDR3 region is CASSLESGQGYNEQFF. CDR3 in DNA: TGTGCCAGCTCACTCGAGTCGGGGCAGGGTTACAATGAGCAGTTCTTC. This chain connects TRBV18 to TRBJ2-1; tentatively, D is TRBD1 or TRBD2 (5 bases each). Germline-derived CDR1 and CDR2 are KGHSH and LQKENI. The CDR3 is 16 residues long. V dropped 4 bases and J dropped 4 bases, with 17 bases sitting between them.

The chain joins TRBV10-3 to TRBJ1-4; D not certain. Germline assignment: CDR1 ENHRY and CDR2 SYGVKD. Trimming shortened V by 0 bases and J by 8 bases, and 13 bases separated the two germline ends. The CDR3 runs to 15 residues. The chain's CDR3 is CAISESDGVREKLFF. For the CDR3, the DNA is TGTGCCATCAGTGAGTCGGATGGGGTGAGGGAAAAACTGTTTTTT.

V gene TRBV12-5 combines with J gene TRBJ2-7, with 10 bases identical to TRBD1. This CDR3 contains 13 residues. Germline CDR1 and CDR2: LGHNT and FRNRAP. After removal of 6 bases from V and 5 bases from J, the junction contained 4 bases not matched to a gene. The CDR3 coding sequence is TGTGCTAGTGGGGGACAGGGGATCAACGAGCAGTACTTC. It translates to CASGGQGINEQYF.

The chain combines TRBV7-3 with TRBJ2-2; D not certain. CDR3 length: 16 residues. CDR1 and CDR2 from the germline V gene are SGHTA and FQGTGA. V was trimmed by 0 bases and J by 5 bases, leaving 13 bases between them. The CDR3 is CASSLTSGYLTGELFF. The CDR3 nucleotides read TGTGCCAGCAGCTTAACGTCTGGCTACCTAACCGGGGAGCTGTTTTTT.

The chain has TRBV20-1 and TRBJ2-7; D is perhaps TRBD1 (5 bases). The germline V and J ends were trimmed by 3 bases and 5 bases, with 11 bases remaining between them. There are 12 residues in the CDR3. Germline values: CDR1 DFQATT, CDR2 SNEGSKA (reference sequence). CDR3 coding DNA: TGCAGTGCTAGTCTGGGGCTGAACGAGCAGTACTTC. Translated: CSASLGLNEQYF.

The CDR3 coding sequence is TGTGCCAGCAGTGGGAGGGGGAACACCGGGGAGCTGTTTTTT. It encodes CASSGRGNTGELFF. V usage is TRBV2 and J usage is TRBJ2-2; perhaps TRBD2 as D (6 bases). The germline V and J ends were trimmed by 4 bases and 1 base, with 7 bases remaining between them. Germline loops: CDR1 SNHLY, CDR2 FYNNEI. CDR3 length: 14 amino acids.

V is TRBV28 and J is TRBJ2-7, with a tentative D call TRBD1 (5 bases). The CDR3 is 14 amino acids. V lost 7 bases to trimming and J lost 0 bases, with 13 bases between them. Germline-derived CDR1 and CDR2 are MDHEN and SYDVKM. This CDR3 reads CASIRQGFSYEQYF. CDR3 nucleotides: TGTGCCAGCATTCGGCAGGGATTCTCCTACGAGCAGTACTTC.

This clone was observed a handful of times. Here the CDR3 reads CASSAHRGATYEQYF. The CDR3 bases are TGTGCCAGCAGCGCGCACAGGGGGGCAACCTACGAGCAGTACTTC. The V gene is TRBV11-2, the J gene TRBJ2-7; 8 nucleotides line up with TRBD1. V trimming: 5 bases; J trimming: 2 bases; junction bases outside the gene matches: 8. CDR3 length: 15 amino acids. The germline V gene has CDR1 SGHAT and CDR2 FQNNGV.